The rows below give T cell receptor beta chains drawn from one sample of a study of T-cell memory formation after mild COVID-19. TCRdb reanalysed the 5' RACE reads using MiXCR and keeps one entry per CDR3 protein. The sample lists 110,000 to 150,000 distinct CDR3 sequences; more than 13% were seen once. Source material: PBMCs or a T cell subset sorted from them (not recorded which). These receptors all stem from an adult woman who had mild COVID-19 (a few samples of this study predate the infection). Cell type and time point are not known. CDR3s include the opening cysteine and the closing phenylalanine or tryptophan. D genes are given only for firm matches. The size of a clone is reported for some rows only, either as once, few or many, or as a class for expanded clones.

TRBJ2-1	TRBV2	17	.	TRBD2	TGTGCCAGCAGCGAAAATCCTAGCGGGAGCTCCTACAATGAGCAGTTCTTC	CASSENPSGSSYNEQFF
TRBJ2-1	TRBV14	16	few	TRBD2	TGTGCCAGCAGCCCAAGACTAGCGGGAGGTTCGAATGAGCAGTTCTTC	CASSPRLAGGSNEQFF
TRBJ2-2	TRBV6-5	16	.	.	TGTGCCAGCAGTTACTCCGGGGGTACGGGAACCGGGGAGCTGTTTTTT	CASSYSGGTGTGELFF
TRBJ2-2	TRBV4-3	14	few	.	TGCGCCAGCAGCCAAGAGGCGACTTCCGGGGAGCTGTTTTTT	CASSQEATSGELFF
TRBJ1-4	TRBV7-8	15	few	.	TGTGCCAGCAGCTACGGACTGTGGAAAAATGAAAAACTGTTTTTT	CASSYGLWKNEKLFF
TRBJ2-5	TRBV5-6	14	few	.	TGTGCCAGCAGCTTGGGTGTCGGGCAAGAGACCCAGTACTTC	CASSLGVGQETQYF
TRBJ2-1	TRBV5-6	14	medium-sized	.	TGTGCCAGCAGCTCCGACGGTAGCTACAATGAGCAGTTCTTC	CASSSDGSYNEQFF
TRBJ2-2	TRBV5-1	17	.	TRBD1	TGCGCCAGCAGCTTACTCACTCAGGACAGGGTCACCGGGGAGCTGTTTTTT	CASSLLTQDRVTGELFF
TRBJ2-1	TRBV24-1	16	few	TRBD2	TGTGCCACCAGTGATTTGCCTAGCGGAGGATACAATGAGCAGTTCTTC	CATSDLPSGGYNEQFF
TRBJ1-2	TRBV27	15	few	.	TGTGCCAGCAGAACCACAGGTGATTCTAACTATGGCTACACCTTC	CASRTTGDSNYGYTF
TRBJ2-3	TRBV4-3	15	few	TRBD1	TGCGCCAGCAGCCAGGGACAGGGGGGCACAGATACGCAGTATTTT	CASSQGQGGTDTQYF
TRBJ2-7	TRBV2	13	few	.	TGTGCCAGCAGTGAATGGACCGGGGAAGAGCAGTACTTC	CASSEWTGEEQYF
TRBJ2-3	TRBV20-1	15	.	TRBD2	TGCAGTGCTAACGGGGGAGCGGGAACCACAGATACGCAGTATTTT	CSANGGAGTTDTQYF
TRBJ2-2	TRBV7-3	13	.	.	TGTGCCAGCACCGTAGACAACACCGGGGAGCTGTTTTTT	CASTVDNTGELFF
TRBJ2-1	TRBV10-3	13	.	.	TGTGCCATCAGTGAAGGCCAGAGCTATGAGCAGTTCTTC	CAISEGQSYEQFF
TRBJ2-1	TRBV12-3/TRBV12-4	16	few	TRBD2	TGTGCCAGCAGTAGCCGGGGAGGGCCATCCTACAATGAGCAGTTCTTC	CASSSRGGPSYNEQFF
TRBJ2-5	TRBV29-1	13	.	TRBD1	TGCAGCGTTGAGGGGGACAGACAAGAGACCCAGTACTTC	CSVEGDRQETQYF
TRBJ2-3	TRBV5-4	15	.	.	TGTGCCAGCAGCTTGGATTCCCCCGGCGCAGATACGCAGTATTTT	CASSLDSPGADTQYF
TRBJ1-5	TRBV4-3	13	.	.	TGCGCCAGCAGCCAAGGGGTTTATGAGCCCCAGCATTTT	CASSQGVYEPQHF
TRBJ1-1	TRBV12-3/TRBV12-4	15	.	.	TGTGCCAGCAGTTTAACGGGGGCGGGAAACACTGAAGCTTTCTTT	CASSLTGAGNTEAFF
TRBJ1-2	TRBV6-5	15	few	TRBD1	TGTGCCAGCAGAGCCGGGACAGGGGGTCGGTATGGCTACACCTTC	CASRAGTGGRYGYTF
TRBJ2-1	TRBV20-1	14	few	.	TGCAGTGCTACCGACAGGACGGCATACAATGAGCAGTTCTTC	CSATDRTAYNEQFF
TRBJ1-2	TRBV24-1	13	.	.	TGTGCCACCAGTGAACAAGACAGCTATGGCTACACCTTC	CATSEQDSYGYTF